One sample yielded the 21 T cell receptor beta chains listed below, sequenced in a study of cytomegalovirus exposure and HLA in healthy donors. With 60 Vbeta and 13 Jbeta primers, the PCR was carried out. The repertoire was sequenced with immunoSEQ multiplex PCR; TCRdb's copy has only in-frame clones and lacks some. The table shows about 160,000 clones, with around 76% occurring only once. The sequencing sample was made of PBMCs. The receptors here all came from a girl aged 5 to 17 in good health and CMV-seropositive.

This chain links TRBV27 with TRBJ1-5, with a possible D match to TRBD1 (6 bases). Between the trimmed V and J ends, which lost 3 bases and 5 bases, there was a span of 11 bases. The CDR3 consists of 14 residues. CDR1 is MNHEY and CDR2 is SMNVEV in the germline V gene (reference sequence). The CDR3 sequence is CASSFVGGHQPQHF. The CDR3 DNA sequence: TGTGCCAGCAGTTTCGTCGGGGGGCATCAGCCCCAGCATTTT.

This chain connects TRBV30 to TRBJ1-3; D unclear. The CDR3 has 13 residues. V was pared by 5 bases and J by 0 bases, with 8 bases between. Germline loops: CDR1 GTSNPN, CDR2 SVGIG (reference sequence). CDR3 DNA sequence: TGTGCCTGGGGCCGCGGCTCTGGAAACACCATATATTTT. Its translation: CAWGRGSGNTIYF.

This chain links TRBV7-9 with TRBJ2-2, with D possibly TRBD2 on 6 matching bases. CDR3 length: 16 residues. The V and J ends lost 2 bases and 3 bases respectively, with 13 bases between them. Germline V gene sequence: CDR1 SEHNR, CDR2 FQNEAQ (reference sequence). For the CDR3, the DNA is TGTGCCAGCAGCTTATTACCCGGGGAGGACACCGGGGAGCTGTTTTTT. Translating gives CASSLLPGEDTGELFF.

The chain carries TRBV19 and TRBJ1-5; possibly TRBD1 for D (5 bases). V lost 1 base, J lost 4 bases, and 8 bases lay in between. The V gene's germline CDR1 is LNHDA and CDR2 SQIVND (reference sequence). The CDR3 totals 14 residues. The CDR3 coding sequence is TGTGCCAGTAGTATAGGACAGTCGAATCAGCCCCAGCATTTT. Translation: CASSIGQSNQPQHF.

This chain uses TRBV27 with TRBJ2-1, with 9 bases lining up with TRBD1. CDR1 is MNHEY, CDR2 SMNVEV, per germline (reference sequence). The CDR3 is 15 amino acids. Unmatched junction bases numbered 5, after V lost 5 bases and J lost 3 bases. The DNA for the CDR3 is TGTGCCAGCAGTGGGGGACAGGGTCTCTACAATGAGCAGTTCTTC. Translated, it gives CASSGGQGLYNEQFF.

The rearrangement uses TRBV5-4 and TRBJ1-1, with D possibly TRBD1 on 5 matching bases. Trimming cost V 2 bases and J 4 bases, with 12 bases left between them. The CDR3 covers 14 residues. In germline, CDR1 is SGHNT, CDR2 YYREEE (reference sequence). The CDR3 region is CASSFGGLPTEAFF. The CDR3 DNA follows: TGTGCCAGCAGCTTCGGGGGGTTGCCCACTGAAGCTTTCTTT.

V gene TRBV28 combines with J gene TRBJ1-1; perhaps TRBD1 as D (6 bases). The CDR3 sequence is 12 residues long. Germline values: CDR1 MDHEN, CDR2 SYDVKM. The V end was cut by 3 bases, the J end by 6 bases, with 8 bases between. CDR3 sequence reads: CASSLNRAEAFF. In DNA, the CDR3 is TGTGCCAGCAGTTTGAACAGGGCTGAAGCTTTCTTT.

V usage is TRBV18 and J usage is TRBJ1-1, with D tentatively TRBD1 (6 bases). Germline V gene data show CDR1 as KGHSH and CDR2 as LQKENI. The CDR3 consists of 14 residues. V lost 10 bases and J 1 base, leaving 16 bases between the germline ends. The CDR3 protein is CATQQGHRNTEAFF. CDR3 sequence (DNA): TGTGCCACCCAGCAGGGGCATCGGAACACTGAAGCTTTCTTT. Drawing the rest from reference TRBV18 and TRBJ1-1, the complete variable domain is NAGVMQNPRHLVRRRGQEARLRCSPMKGHSHVYWYRQLPEEGLKFMVYLQKENIIDESGMPKERFSAEFPKEGPSILRIQQVVRGDSAAYFCATQQGHRNTEAFFGQGTRLTVV.

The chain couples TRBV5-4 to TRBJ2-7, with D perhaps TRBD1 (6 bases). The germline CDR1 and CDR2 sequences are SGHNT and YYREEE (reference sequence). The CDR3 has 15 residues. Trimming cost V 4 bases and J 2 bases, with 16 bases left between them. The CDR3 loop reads CASSRPGTQTYEQYF. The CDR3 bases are TGTGCCAGCAGCCGTCCCGGGACACAGACCTACGAGCAGTACTTC.

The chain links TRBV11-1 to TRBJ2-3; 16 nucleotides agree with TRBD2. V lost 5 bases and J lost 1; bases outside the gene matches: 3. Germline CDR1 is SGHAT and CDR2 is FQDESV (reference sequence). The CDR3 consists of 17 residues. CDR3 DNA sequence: TGTGCCAGCAGCGCCGGGACTAGCGGGGGGGGCACAGATACGCAGTATTTT. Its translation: CASSAGTSGGGTDTQYF.

The CDR3 protein is CASSLTKASSYEQYF. The CDR3 nucleotides read TGTGCCAGCAGCTTAACGAAAGCGAGCTCCTACGAGCAGTACTTC. The V call is TRBV7-3, the J call TRBJ2-7, with unresolved D. CDR3 length equals 15 residues. V lost 0 bases, J lost 0 bases, and 9 bases lay in between. Germline V gene sequence: CDR1 SGHTA, CDR2 FQGTGA.

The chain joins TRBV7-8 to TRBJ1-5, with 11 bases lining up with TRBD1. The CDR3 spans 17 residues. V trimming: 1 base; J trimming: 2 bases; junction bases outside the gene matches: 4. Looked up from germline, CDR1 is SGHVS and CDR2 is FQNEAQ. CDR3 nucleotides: TGTGCCAGCAGCTTAGGGGACAGGGGGTTTGGCAATCAGCCCCAGCATTTT. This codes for CASSLGDRGFGNQPQHF. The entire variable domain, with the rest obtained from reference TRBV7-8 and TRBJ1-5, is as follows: GAGVSQSPRYKVAKRGQDVALRCDPISGHVSLFWYQQALGQGPEFLTYFQNEAQLDKSGLPSDRFFAERPEGSVSTLKIQRTQQEDSAVYLCASSLGDRGFGNQPQHFGDGTRLSIL.

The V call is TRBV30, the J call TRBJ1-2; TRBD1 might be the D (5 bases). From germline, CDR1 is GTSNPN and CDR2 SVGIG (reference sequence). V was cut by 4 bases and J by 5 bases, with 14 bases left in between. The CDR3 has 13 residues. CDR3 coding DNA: TGTGCCTGGACCGTGGGGGGACCGTATGGCTACACCTTC. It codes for CAWTVGGPYGYTF. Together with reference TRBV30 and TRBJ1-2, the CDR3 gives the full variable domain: SQTIHQWPATLVQPVGSPLSLECTVEGTSNPNLYWYRQAAGRGLQLLFYSVGIGQISSEVPQNLSASRPQDRQFILSSKKLLLSDSGFYLCAWTVGGPYGYTFGSGTRLTVV.

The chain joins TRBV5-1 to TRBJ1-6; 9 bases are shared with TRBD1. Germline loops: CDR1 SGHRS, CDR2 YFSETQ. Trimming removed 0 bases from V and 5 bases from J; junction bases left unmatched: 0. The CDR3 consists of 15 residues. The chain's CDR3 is CASSLGDRDNSPLHF. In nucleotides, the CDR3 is TGCGCCAGCAGCTTGGGGGACAGGGATAATTCACCCCTCCACTTT.

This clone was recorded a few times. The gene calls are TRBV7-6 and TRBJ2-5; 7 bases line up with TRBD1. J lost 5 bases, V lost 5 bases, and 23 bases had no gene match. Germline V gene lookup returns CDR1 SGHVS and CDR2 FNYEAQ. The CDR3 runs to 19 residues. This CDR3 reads CASSHPLAMTGKGSETQYF. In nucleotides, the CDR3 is TGTGCCAGCAGCCACCCGTTGGCCATGACAGGGAAAGGGTCGGAGACCCAGTACTTC.

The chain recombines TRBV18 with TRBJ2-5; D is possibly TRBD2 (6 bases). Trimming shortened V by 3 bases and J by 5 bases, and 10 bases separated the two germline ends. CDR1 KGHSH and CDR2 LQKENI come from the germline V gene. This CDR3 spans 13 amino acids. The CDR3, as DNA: TGTGCCAGCTCACCTGGGGGGTTGGAGACCCAGTACTTC. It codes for CASSPGGLETQYF.

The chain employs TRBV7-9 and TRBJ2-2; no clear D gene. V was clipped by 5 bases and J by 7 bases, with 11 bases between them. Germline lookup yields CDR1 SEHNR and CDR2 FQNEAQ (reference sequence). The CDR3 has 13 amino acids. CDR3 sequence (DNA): TGTGCCAGCAGCGCCTCACATGGCGGGGAGCTGTTTTTT. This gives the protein CASSASHGGELFF.

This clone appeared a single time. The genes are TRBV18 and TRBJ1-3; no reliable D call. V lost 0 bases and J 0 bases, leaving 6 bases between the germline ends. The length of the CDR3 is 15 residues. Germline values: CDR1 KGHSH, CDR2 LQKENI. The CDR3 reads CASSPPERSGNTIYF. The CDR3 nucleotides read TGTGCCAGCTCACCACCGGAGCGCTCTGGAAACACCATATATTTT.

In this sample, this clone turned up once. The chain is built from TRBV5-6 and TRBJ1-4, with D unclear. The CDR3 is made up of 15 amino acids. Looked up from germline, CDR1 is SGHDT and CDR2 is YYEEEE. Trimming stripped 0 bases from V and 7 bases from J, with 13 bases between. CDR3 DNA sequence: TGTGCCAGCAGCTTGGTCCTCCCGGGAGGTGAAAAACTGTTTTTT. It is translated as CASSLVLPGGEKLFF.

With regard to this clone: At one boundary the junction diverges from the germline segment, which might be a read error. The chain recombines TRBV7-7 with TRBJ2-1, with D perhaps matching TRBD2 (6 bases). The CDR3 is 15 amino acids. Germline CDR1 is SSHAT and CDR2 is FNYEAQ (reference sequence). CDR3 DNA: TGTGCTAGCAGTCCCACGGGAGTCCCCTACAATGAGCAGTTCTTC. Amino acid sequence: CASSPTGVPYNEQFF.

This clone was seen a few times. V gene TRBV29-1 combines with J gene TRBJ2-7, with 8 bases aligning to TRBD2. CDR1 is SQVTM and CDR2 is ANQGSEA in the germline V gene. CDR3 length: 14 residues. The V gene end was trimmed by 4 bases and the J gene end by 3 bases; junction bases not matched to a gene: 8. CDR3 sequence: CSVVLAGGGYEQYF. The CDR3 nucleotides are TGCAGCGTTGTTCTGGCGGGAGGCGGCTACGAGCAGTACTTC.